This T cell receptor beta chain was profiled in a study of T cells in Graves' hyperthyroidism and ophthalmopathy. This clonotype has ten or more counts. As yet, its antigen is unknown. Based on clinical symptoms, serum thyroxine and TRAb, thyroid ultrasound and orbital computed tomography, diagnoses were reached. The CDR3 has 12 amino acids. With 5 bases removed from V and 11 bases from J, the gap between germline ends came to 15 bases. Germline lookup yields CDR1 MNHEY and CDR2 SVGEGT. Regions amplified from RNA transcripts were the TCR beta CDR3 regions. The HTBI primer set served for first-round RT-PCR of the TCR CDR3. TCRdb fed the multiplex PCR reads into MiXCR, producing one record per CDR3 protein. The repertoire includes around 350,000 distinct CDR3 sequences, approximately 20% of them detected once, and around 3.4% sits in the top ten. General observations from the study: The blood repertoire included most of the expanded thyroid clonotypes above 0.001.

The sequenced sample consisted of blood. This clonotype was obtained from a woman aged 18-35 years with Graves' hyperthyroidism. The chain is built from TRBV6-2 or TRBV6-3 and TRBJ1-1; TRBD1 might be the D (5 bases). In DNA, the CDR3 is TGTGCCAGCAGTAACCGGGGCAACCAGGCTTTCTTT. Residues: CASSNRGNQAFF.